This TCR beta chain derives from a study of blood T cell repertoires in COVID-19. The overall study: The United States, Italy and Spain supplied acute and convalescent COVID-19 samples.

Assay used: immunoSEQ multiplex PCR; TCRdb lists only in-frame clones, some missing. This sample has about 74,000 clones; around 90% occur once, and the top ten carry 1.5%. The CDR3 covers 16 residues. The ends lost 3 bases at V and 9 bases at J; junction bases unmatched: 11. Germline assignment: CDR1 SGHTA and CDR2 FQGTGA. Sequencing used peripheral blood. The sequence was collected from a man aged 45-60 years with acute or convalescent COVID-19. V is TRBV7-3 and J is TRBJ2-3, with 11 nucleotides matching TRBD2. The CDR3 bases are TGTGCCAGCAGCTTCCGACTAGCGGGAATGGGGGACACGCAGTATTTT. Translation gives CASSFRLAGMGDTQYF.